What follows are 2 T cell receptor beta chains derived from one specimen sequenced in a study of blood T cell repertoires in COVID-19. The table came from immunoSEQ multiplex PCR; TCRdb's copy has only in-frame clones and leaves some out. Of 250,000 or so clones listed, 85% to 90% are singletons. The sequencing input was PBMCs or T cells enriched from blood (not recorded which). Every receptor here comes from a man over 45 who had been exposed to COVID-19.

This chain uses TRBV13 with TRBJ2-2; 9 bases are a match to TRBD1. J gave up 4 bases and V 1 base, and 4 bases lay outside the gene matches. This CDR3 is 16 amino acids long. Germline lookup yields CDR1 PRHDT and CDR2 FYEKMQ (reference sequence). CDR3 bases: TGTGCCAGCAGCTTAGTGGGACAGGGAGGCACCGGGGAGCTGTTTTTT. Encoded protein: CASSLVGQGGTGELFF. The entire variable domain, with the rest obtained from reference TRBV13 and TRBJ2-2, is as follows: AAGVIQSPRHLIKEKRETATLKCYPIPRHDTVYWYQQGPGQDPQFLISFYEKMQSDKGSIPDRFSAQQFSDYHSELNMSSLELGDSALYFCASSLVGQGGTGELFFGEGSRLTVL.

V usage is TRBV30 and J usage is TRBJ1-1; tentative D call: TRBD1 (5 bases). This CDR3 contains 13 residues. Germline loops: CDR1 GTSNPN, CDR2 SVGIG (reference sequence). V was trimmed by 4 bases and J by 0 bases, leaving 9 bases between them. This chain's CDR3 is CAWTRGLNTEAFF. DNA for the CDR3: TGTGCCTGGACTAGGGGATTGAACACTGAAGCTTTCTTT.